A selection of T cell receptor beta chains follows, all from one sample in a study of OX40 agonist ivuxolimab in advanced cancers. Using immunoSEQ multiplex PCR, the repertoire was profiled, and TCRdb retains in-frame clones only, with some absent. Of 90,000 or so clones listed, roughly nine tenths are singletons. Sequenced here: CD4+ or CD8+ T cells sorted from blood, sampled in a trial of the OX40 agonist ivuxolimab. These receptors all come from an adult with an advanced solid tumor such as melanoma, head and neck, liver or kidney cancer. Each CDR3 is given with its conserved first and last residue. The D gene is left open where the match is weak. Clone size, where shown, is once, few, many, or a class for clones that have expanded.

CDR3 protein	CDR3 DNA	J gene	clone size	D gene	V gene
CASRTGTGSGNTIYF	TGTGCCAGCAGAACCGGGACGGGCTCTGGAAACACCATATATTTT	TRBJ1-3	NA	NA	TRBV25-1
CASSQGDRESEAFF	TGCGCCAGCAGCCAAGGGGACAGGGAATCTGAAGCTTTCTTT	TRBJ1-1	NA	TRBD1	TRBV4-1
CASSQAPSGANVLTF	TGCGCCAGCAGCCAAGCCCCCTCTGGGGCCAACGTCCTGACTTTC	TRBJ2-6	once	NA	TRBV4-1
CASSRQGALTDTQYF	TGCGCCAGCAGCCGCCAGGGGGCATTAACAGATACGCAGTATTTT	TRBJ2-3	few	TRBD1	TRBV5-1
CASSPQRDLADTQYF	TGTGCCAGCTCACCACAGCGGGACCTAGCCGATACGCAGTATTTT	TRBJ2-3	NA	TRBD2	TRBV18
CASRRQGDGYTF	TGTGCCAGCCGGAGACAGGGGGACGGCTACACCTTC	TRBJ1-2	NA	TRBD1	TRBV2
CASSRRGTDTQYF	TGTGCCAGTAGTCGGCGGGGCACAGATACGCAGTATTTT	TRBJ2-3	once	NA	TRBV19
CASSPGTAFQETQYF	TGTGCCAGCAGCCCGGGGACAGCCTTCCAAGAGACCCAGTACTTC	TRBJ2-5	NA	TRBD1	TRBV5-4
CSASGQEGTIADTQYF	TGCAGCGCCTCGGGACAGGAGGGGACGATTGCAGATACGCAGTATTTT	TRBJ2-3	NA	TRBD1	TRBV29-1
CASSLDQTTGRTVEFF	TGTGCCAGCAGCTTGGACCAAACGACCGGGAGGACCGTCGAGTTCTTC	TRBJ2-1	NA	TRBD2	TRBV7-8
CASQRDNFSGSEQYF	TGTGCCAGCCAAAGGGATAACTTCTCGGGGAGCGAGCAGTACTTC	TRBJ2-7	NA	NA	TRBV2
CASSLAGNTIYF	TGTGCCAGCAGCTTAGCGGGAAACACCATATATTTT	TRBJ1-3	NA	NA	TRBV7-2
CATGQGALETQYF	TGTGCCACAGGACAGGGGGCTTTAGAGACCCAGTACTTC	TRBJ2-5	NA	TRBD1	TRBV19
CASSLGLANHEQYF	TGTGCCAGCAGCTTAGGGTTGGCCAACCACGAGCAGTACTTC	TRBJ2-7	NA	NA	TRBV7-9
CASRTLEGGELFF	TGTGCCAGCAGAACACTAGAGGGCGGGGAGCTGTTTTTT	TRBJ2-2	NA	NA	TRBV2
CATSAGGQGNREQYF	TGTGCCACCTCGGCAGGGGGACAGGGGAATAGGGAGCAGTACTTC	TRBJ2-5	NA	TRBD1	TRBV7-8
CASSPGLAGVYGELFF	TGCGCCAGCAGCCCGGGACTAGCGGGAGTTTACGGGGAGCTGTTTTTT	TRBJ2-2	NA	TRBD2	TRBV5-1
CSARGGNGYTF	TGCAGTGCCAGAGGGGGCAATGGCTACACCTTC	TRBJ1-2	NA	TRBD1	TRBV20-1
CASTQQGAREKLFF	TGTGCCAGCACCCAACAGGGGGCTCGGGAAAAACTGTTTTTT	TRBJ1-4	NA	TRBD1	TRBV13
CASSQVPPPAPSYNEQFF	TGCGCCAGCAGCCAAGTCCCCCCCCCAGCGCCCTCCTACAATGAGCAGTTCTTC	TRBJ2-1	NA	NA	TRBV4-3